These 29 T cell receptor beta chains were all obtained from the same sample, sequenced in a study of blood T cell repertoires in COVID-19. Assay used: immunoSEQ multiplex PCR; TCRdb lists only in-frame clones, some missing. The table has around 150,000 clones, around 87% seen once. Sequenced input: peripheral blood. The receptor source for this set is a man between 18 and 29 years old with acute or convalescent COVID-19.

The chain joins TRBV10-3 to TRBJ1-1; D is unresolved. Germline lookup yields CDR1 ENHRY and CDR2 SYGVKD. V gave up 11 bases and J gave up 1 base, with 14 bases separating them. This CDR3 comprises 13 residues. DNA for the CDR3: TGTGCCTCTACTAGGGCGGAGAACACTGAAGCTTTCTTT. Encoded protein: CASTRAENTEAFF.

The chain employs TRBV30 and TRBJ2-3; D gene ambiguous. The V gene's germline CDR1 is GTSNPN and CDR2 SVGIG (reference sequence). The CDR3 is 13 residues long. V dropped 2 bases and J dropped 1 base, with 7 bases sitting between them. CDR3 sequence: CAWSHSGTDTQYF. CDR3 bases: TGTGCCTGGAGTCATAGTGGCACAGATACGCAGTATTTT. Filled out from reference TRBV30 and TRBJ2-3, the complete variable domain reads SQTIHQWPATLVQPVGSPLSLECTVEGTSNPNLYWYRQAAGRGLQLLFYSVGIGQISSEVPQNLSASRPQDRQFILSSKKLLLSDSGFYLCAWSHSGTDTQYFGPGTRLTVL.

This chain joins TRBV30 and TRBJ1-6, with 7 bases fitting TRBD1. The V segment lost 5 bases and the J segment 3 bases; nucleotides outside the gene matches: 10. Germline lookup yields CDR1 GTSNPN and CDR2 SVGIG (reference sequence). The CDR3 has 16 amino acids. The CDR3 loop reads CAWGPSDRRYNSPLHF. As DNA, the CDR3 is TGTGCCTGGGGTCCGTCGGACAGGCGCTATAATTCACCCCTCCACTTT.

This chain connects TRBV2 to TRBJ2-2; no firm D call. The length of the CDR3 is 16 residues. Germline V CDR1 and CDR2: SNHLY, FYNNEI. Trimming cost V 3 bases and J 2 bases, with 13 bases left between them. The chain's CDR3 is CASSDPMTGNTGELFF. The CDR3 bases are TGTGCCAGCAGTGACCCCATGACTGGTAACACCGGGGAGCTGTTTTTT.

This chain links TRBV5-1 with TRBJ2-1, with unresolved D. The CDR3 is 12 residues long. CDR1 and CDR2 (germline): SGHRS, YFSETQ. V was cut by 7 bases and J by 6 bases, with 11 bases left in between. The CDR3 loop reads CASRTGSNEQFF. CDR3 coding DNA: TGCGCCAGCCGAACCGGGTCCAATGAGCAGTTCTTC.

The rearrangement uses TRBV12-3 or TRBV12-4 and TRBJ1-1, with TRBD1 as a possible D gene (5 bases). V was cut by 4 bases and J by 4 bases, with 10 bases left in between. The CDR3 runs to 13 residues. The CDR3 DNA reads TGTGCCAGCAGTTCGACAGTTGCCACTGAAGCTTTCTTT. This gives the protein CASSSTVATEAFF.

This clone was counted a single time. The gene calls are TRBV19 and TRBJ1-1; D might be TRBD1 (6 bases). Germline CDR1 LNHDA, CDR2 SQIVND (reference sequence). The CDR3 contains 14 residues. The germline V and J ends were trimmed by 7 bases and 4 bases, with 16 bases remaining between them. The CDR3 protein is CASTSPQGITEAFF. DNA of the CDR3: TGTGCCAGTACTTCCCCGCAGGGGATCACTGAAGCTTTCTTT.

V is TRBV5-5 and J is TRBJ1-5, with D possibly TRBD1 on 5 matching bases. There are 14 residues in the CDR3. V lost 1 base, J lost 4 bases, and 9 bases lay in between. Germline V CDR1 and CDR2: SGHKS, YYEKEE (reference sequence). In nucleotides, the CDR3 is TGTGCCAGCAGCTTGCAGGGTCGGAATCAGCCCCAGCATTTT. This encodes CASSLQGRNQPQHF.

V is TRBV19 and J is TRBJ1-6; D possibly corresponds to TRBD1 (5 bases). With 3 bases removed from V and 9 bases from J, the gap between germline ends came to 12 bases. The CDR3 totals 14 residues. Looked up from germline, CDR1 is LNHDA and CDR2 is SQIVND (reference sequence). The CDR3 DNA reads as TGTGCCAGTAGTATTGGTGGGGCAGCTTCACCCCTCCACTTT. Translating gives CASSIGGAASPLHF.

The gene calls are TRBV10-3 and TRBJ1-2; 11 bases match TRBD1. CDR3 length equals 16 residues. Germline V gene data show CDR1 as ENHRY and CDR2 as SYGVKD. V dropped 2 bases and J dropped 2; count of bases not matched to a gene: 4. This CDR3 is CAISERGQGENYGYTF. For the CDR3, the DNA is TGTGCCATCAGTGAGCGGGGACAGGGGGAAAACTATGGCTACACCTTC.

V gene TRBV13 combines with J gene TRBJ2-2; tentatively, D is TRBD2 (5 bases). The CDR3 spans 14 residues. Trimming left V 0 bases short and J 4 bases short, with 6 bases between. Germline V CDR1 and CDR2: PRHDT, FYEKMQ (reference sequence). The CDR3 sequence is CASSLGRGTGELFF. CDR3 bases: TGTGCCAGCAGCTTAGGCCGGGGCACCGGGGAGCTGTTTTTT. Full variable domain (rest looked up from reference TRBV13 and TRBJ2-2): AAGVIQSPRHLIKEKRETATLKCYPIPRHDTVYWYQQGPGQDPQFLISFYEKMQSDKGSIPDRFSAQQFSDYHSELNMSSLELGDSALYFCASSLGRGTGELFFGEGSRLTVL.

V usage is TRBV30 and J usage is TRBJ2-7; D is perhaps TRBD1 (6 bases). Germline CDR1 reads GTSNPN; CDR2 reads SVGIG (reference sequence). V lost 5 bases and J 5 bases, leaving 16 bases between the germline ends. The CDR3 loop spans 13 amino acids. The CDR3 loop is CAWGETGYHEQYF. CDR3 in DNA: TGTGCCTGGGGGGAAACAGGGTACCACGAGCAGTACTTC.

The chain joins TRBV5-1 to TRBJ1-1; tentatively, D is TRBD1 (6 bases). V lost 2 bases, J lost 1 base, and 12 bases lay in between. Germline loops: CDR1 SGHRS, CDR2 YFSETQ. The CDR3 runs 15 residues. The CDR3 coding sequence is TGCGCCAGCAGCTTAATGGGGGCACGGAACACTGAAGCTTTCTTT. This sequence encodes CASSLMGARNTEAFF.

The chain recombines TRBV5-1 with TRBJ1-3, with a tentative D call TRBD1 (5 bases). CDR1 SGHRS and CDR2 YFSETQ come from the germline V gene. V lost 4 bases, J lost 4 bases, and 12 bases lay in between. This CDR3 has 14 residues. CDR3 loop: CASSGGDYGNTIYF. Written as DNA, the CDR3 is TGCGCCAGCAGCGGAGGGGATTACGGAAACACCATATATTTT.

This chain uses TRBV6-5 with TRBJ1-2; TRBD1 is a possible D gene (5 bases). CDR1 is MNHEY and CDR2 is SVGAGI in the germline V gene. The CDR3 totals 14 residues. V was shortened by 6 bases and J by 5 bases, with 16 bases between the two germline ends. The CDR3 region has the DNA TGTGCCAGCAGCGGGGGGGTGGCAGCGTATGGCTACACCTTC. It codes for CASSGGVAAYGYTF.

The V gene is TRBV27, the J gene TRBJ1-5; 7 bases are shared with TRBD1. Trimming cost V 10 bases and J 0 bases; bases outside gene matches: 6. The CDR3 has 14 amino acids. In germline, CDR1 is MNHEY, CDR2 SMNVEV (reference sequence). The CDR3 DNA reads TGTGCCACCAGGGACAGCCATAGCAATCAGCCCCAGCATTTT. Protein: CATRDSHSNQPQHF.

This chain joins TRBV5-1 and TRBJ1-2; a weak D match, TRBD1 (5 bases). This CDR3 has 14 amino acids. V dropped 4 bases and J dropped 2 bases, with 12 bases sitting between them. Germline CDR1 SGHRS, CDR2 YFSETQ. CDR3 amino acids: CASSPQEKNYGYTF. In DNA, the CDR3 is TGCGCCAGCAGCCCACAGGAAAAAAACTATGGCTACACCTTC.

DNA of the CDR3: TGCGCCAGCAGCCAAGAATCCGGTATCAATGAGCAGTTCTTC. It is translated as CASSQESGINEQFF. The chain uses TRBV4-1 and TRBJ2-1; no clear D gene. Trimming removed 0 bases from V and 6 bases from J, with 9 bases in between. The germline V gene has CDR1 MGHRA and CDR2 YSYEKL. This CDR3 is built from 14 residues.

This chain connects TRBV30 to TRBJ1-6, with a weak D call TRBD1 (5 bases). The CDR3 covers 14 residues. Germline CDR1 is GTSNPN and CDR2 is SVGIG (reference sequence). Trimming stripped 3 bases from V and 12 bases from J, with 18 bases between. CDR3 residues: CAWRGGTPSGPLHF. CDR3 DNA sequence: TGTGCCTGGAGGGGGGGGACTCCCAGTGGACCCCTCCACTTT.

The chain combines TRBV5-1 with TRBJ1-1; 9 bases agree with TRBD1. CDR3 size: 15 residues. The V gene end was trimmed by 4 bases and the J gene end by 1 base; junction bases not matched to a gene: 5. From germline, CDR1 is SGHRS and CDR2 YFSETQ. The CDR3 is CASSTQGAGNTEAFF. The DNA of the CDR3 is TGCGCCAGCAGCACACAGGGGGCAGGGAACACTGAAGCTTTCTTT. Supplemented by reference TRBV5-1 and TRBJ1-1, the full variable domain reads KAGVTQTPRYLIKTRGQQVTLSCSPISGHRSVSWYQQTPGQGLQFLFEYFSETQRNKGNFPGRFSGRQFSNSRSEMNVSTLELGDSALYLCASSTQGAGNTEAFFGQGTRLTVV.

The chain links TRBV11-2 to TRBJ1-5; D ambiguous. The CDR3 has 16 amino acids. The V gene lost 1 base and the J gene lost 7 bases, with 17 bases spanning the gap. In germline, CDR1 is SGHAT, CDR2 FQNNGV. The CDR3 spells CASSLGSSPGGQPQHF. In DNA, the CDR3 is TGTGCCAGCAGCTTAGGATCCAGCCCGGGCGGGCAGCCCCAGCATTTT.

The V call is TRBV9, the J call TRBJ2-7; possible D gene TRBD1, 6 bases. V was pared by 4 bases and J by 2 bases, with 19 bases between. Looked up from germline, CDR1 is SGDLS and CDR2 is YYNGEE. This CDR3 has 16 residues. The DNA for the CDR3 is TGTGCCAGCAGCCCTGGACTTCGACAGGCGCCCTACGAGCAGTACTTC. Translating it yields CASSPGLRQAPYEQYF.

The V call is TRBV2, the J call TRBJ1-5, with D possibly TRBD1 on 6 matching bases. The CDR3 loop spans 11 amino acids. V lost 4 bases, J lost 15 bases, and 13 bases lay in between. Germline V gene lookup returns CDR1 SNHLY and CDR2 FYNNEI. The CDR3 nucleotides are TGTGCCAGCAGTGTAGAGGGGACACGGCATTTT. Encoded protein: CASSVEGTRHF.

V usage is TRBV18 and J usage is TRBJ2-4; 8 positions match TRBD1. Germline loops: CDR1 KGHSH, CDR2 LQKENI. The CDR3 contains 13 residues. The J segment lost 8 bases and the V segment lost 8 bases, leaving 8 bases of the junction unmatched. The CDR3 DNA follows: TGTGCCAGCACCGTCGGGACAGGATACATTCAGTACTTC. Translating it yields CASTVGTGYIQYF.

The chain links TRBV5-1 to TRBJ1-3; 10 bases are a match to TRBD1. Germline V gene lookup returns CDR1 SGHRS and CDR2 YFSETQ. The CDR3 runs 16 residues. The V segment lost 6 bases and the J segment 7 bases; nucleotides outside the gene matches: 13. In nucleotides, the CDR3 is TGCGCCAGCAAAAATGGGGGACAGGGGTCTATCAACACCATATATTTT. Its translation: CASKNGGQGSINTIYF.

The count of this clone is one. The CDR3 protein is CASSLETDLNYGYTF. CDR3 in DNA: TGTGCCAGCAGCTTAGAGACAGACCTAAACTATGGCTACACCTTC. The chain carries TRBV11-2 and TRBJ1-2, with a possible D match to TRBD1 (5 bases). V lost 0 bases and J lost 2, with 10 bases in between. The CDR3 sequence is 15 residues long. CDR1 is SGHAT, CDR2 FQNNGV, per germline.

This chain connects TRBV24-1 to TRBJ2-3, with 9 bases aligning to TRBD2. V lost 1 base and J lost 2; bases outside the gene matches: 9. The CDR3 is made up of 18 amino acids. CDR1 is KGHDR and CDR2 is SFDVKD in the germline V gene. The CDR3 DNA reads as TGTGCCACCAGTGATTTATCGGCTAGCGGGGCGCACACAGATACGCAGTATTTT. It encodes CATSDLSASGAHTDTQYF.

V usage is TRBV11-2 and J usage is TRBJ2-1; 10 bases align to TRBD1. The CDR3 length is 13 residues. Germline V gives CDR1 SGHAT, CDR2 FQNNGV. V trimming: 7 bases; J trimming: 7 bases; junction bases outside the gene matches: 4. The CDR3 coding sequence is TGTGCCAGCACGGACAGGGGGGAAAATGAGCAGTTCTTC. Translating it yields CASTDRGENEQFF.

This clone was detected once. J is TRBJ1-1 and V is TRBV18; D is ambiguous. Germline V gene lookup returns CDR1 KGHSH and CDR2 LQKENI. Trimming cost V 6 bases and J 1 base, with 9 bases left between them. The CDR3 runs 13 residues. CDR3 in amino acids: CASSQATNTEAFF. CDR3 DNA: TGTGCCAGCTCGCAAGCAACGAACACTGAAGCTTTCTTT.